The source of this T cell receptor beta chain is a study of T cell changes during pregnancy in multiple sclerosis. Sequencing used immunoSEQ multiplex PCR; TCRdb keeps in-frame clones, though not all of them. This sample has about 59,000 clones; 90% occur once, and the top ten carry over 5%. Germline CDR1 reads SGHRS; CDR2 reads YFSETQ. V trimming: 4 bases; J trimming: 4 bases; junction bases outside the gene matches: 12. The CDR3 covers 19 residues. The chain carries TRBV5-1 and TRBJ2-2; 14 bases fit TRBD2. Sequenced material: peripheral blood, taken in the third trimester of pregnancy. The sequence was obtained from a female donor in good health, enrolled as a control in a pregnancy study. The CDR3 nucleotides are TGCGCCAGCAGCGCTGGAGTGACTAGCGGGAGGGCCAGCACCGGGGAGCTGTTTTTT. Translated: CASSAGVTSGRASTGELFF.